This record looks at one T cell receptor beta chain sequence and its context. V lost 2 bases and J 4 bases, leaving 14 bases between the germline ends. The CDR3 sequence is 15 residues long. Germline CDR1 reads LGHNA; CDR2 reads YNFKEQ. These data belong to a study of blood T cell repertoires in COVID-19. Study-wide context: COVID-19 samples collected from the United States, Italy and Spain covered acute and convalescent phases. PBMCs, B-cell-depleted T cells, or T cells were the source of the cDNA or gDNA that made up the material.

Methods used by the authors: Scientists estimated how many nucleated cells there were by amplifying reference gene primers. The data were produced by immunoSEQ multiplex PCR, yet TCRdb's version contains in-frame clones alone and is incomplete. V and J calls and clone size are given by that table; D and trimming were obtained from the DNA. The sample records about 230,000 clones, approximately 80% being singletons. This receptor was obtained from a man aged 40-50 years with acute or convalescent COVID-19. This sequence joins TRBV4-2 and TRBJ1-1; D is possibly TRBD1 (6 bases). Sequenced material: peripheral blood. CDR3 in DNA: TGTGCCAGCAGCCAACTAGACCAGGGGATCACTGAAGCTTTCTTT. Protein product: CASSQLDQGITEAFF.